This T cell receptor (beta chain) was sequenced in a study of vaccination effects on CD4 cells after COVID-19. The table came from immunoSEQ multiplex PCR; TCRdb's copy has only in-frame clones and leaves some out. Counted here are tens of thousands of clones, around two thirds occurring once; the ten biggest clones make up under 10%. On this clone: Its target is not known.

Culturing for around eleven days preceded CD4+ T cell isolation. Either the BNT162b2 or mRNA-1273 vaccine was given to participants in two doses. People in the vaccine group had not been infected with SARS-CoV-2 before, and their nucleocapsid antibodies were negative. The germline CDR1 and CDR2 sequences are MNHEY and SMNVEV (reference sequence). Trimming took 6 bases from V and 2 from J; bases not matched to a gene: 10. CDR3 length: 15 residues. The TCR comes from a human donor who received a COVID-19 vaccine. Sequencing was performed on CD4+ T cells from PBMCs cultured without peptide, taken after COVID-19 vaccination. The chain employs TRBV27 and TRBJ2-7; 7 positions match TRBD1. DNA for the CDR3: TGTGCCAGCAGCAGGATGGACAGGCTCCCCTACGAGCAGTACTTC. Its translation: CASSRMDRLPYEQYF.